These 21 T cell receptor beta chains came from one sample sequenced in a study of human T cells and chemical hapten exposure. TCRdb analysed the RACE reads with MiXCR anew, one entry per CDR3 protein. The repertoire consists of under 400,000 distinct CDR3 sequences, with around 5.5% occurring once and the leading ten covering 2% to 3%. Time point given: pre-sensitization, week 0. Treatment denoted: therapeutic diphenylcyclopropenone sensitization with weekly scalp DPC. The sequenced sample was whole blood, obtained in connection with sensitization to the hapten diphenylcyclopropenone (DPC). Receptors were obtained from a woman aged 50 to 60 with alopecia areata. Some clones in this sample may be carry-over from other donors' samples.

This clonotype was found many times. The genes are TRBV10-3 and TRBJ2-1, with unresolved D. Trimming took off 4 bases at V and 8 bases at J, with 15 bases between the two ends. CDR1 ENHRY and CDR2 SYGVKD come from the germline V gene. CDR3 size: 14 residues. CDR3 in DNA: TGTGCCATCAGTGCAGTCCTTTCACCCGATGAGCAGTTCTTC. Translated: CAISAVLSPDEQFF.

The chain couples TRBV5-1 to TRBJ1-1, with a weak D call TRBD1 (5 bases). V lost 5 bases and J lost 0, with 14 bases in between. This CDR3 has 15 amino acids. Germline V lookup: CDR1 SGHRS, CDR2 YFSETQ. For the CDR3, the DNA is TGCGCCAGCAGTAAAGGCGACAGAATGAACACTGAAGCTTTCTTT. Translating it yields CASSKGDRMNTEAFF.

This chain joins TRBV4-3 and TRBJ1-1; possible D gene TRBD1, 6 bases. The CDR3 loop spans 13 amino acids. Per germline, CDR1 LGHNA and CDR2 YSLEER. V lost 8 bases, J lost 3 bases, and 13 bases lay in between. The CDR3 nucleotides are TGCGCCAGCGGGGGCGGGGTAGACACTGAAGCTTTCTTT. The encoded protein is CASGGGVDTEAFF.

Only a few counts were recorded for this clonotype. The gene calls are TRBV20-1 and TRBJ2-7, with D possibly TRBD1 on 5 matching bases. V gave up 2 bases and J gave up 0 bases, with 20 bases separating them. Germline assignment: CDR1 DFQATT and CDR2 SNEGSKA (reference sequence). The CDR3 is made up of 17 amino acids. This CDR3 reads CSARPNLPGWNSYEQYF. The DNA of the CDR3 is TGCAGTGCTAGACCGAACCTTCCAGGGTGGAACTCCTACGAGCAGTACTTC.

The chain has TRBV4-1 and TRBJ1-2; D possibly corresponds to TRBD1 (5 bases). Germline V gene lookup returns CDR1 MGHRA and CDR2 YSYEKL. This CDR3 contains 16 residues. V was clipped by 7 bases and J by 6 bases, with 24 bases between them. The CDR3 bases are TGCGCCAGCAACCATCCGGGACGACGAACGACCGATGGCTACACCTTC. Protein: CASNHPGRRTTDGYTF.

In this sample, this clonotype turned up many times. The chain joins TRBV29-1 to TRBJ1-6; TRBD1 agrees at 7 bases. Trimming removed 6 bases from V and 7 bases from J; junction bases left unmatched: 6. The germline CDR1 and CDR2 sequences are SQVTM and ANQGSEA. CDR3 length: 13 residues. The CDR3 DNA reads as TGCAGCGTCAGGACAGGAGGGAATTCACCCCTCCACTTT. Translation gives CSVRTGGNSPLHF.

The V and J genes are TRBV12-5 and TRBJ2-3; D gene unclear. CDR3 length: 12 amino acids. Trimming took off 4 bases at V and 4 bases at J, with 6 bases between the two ends. Germline CDR1 reads LGHNT; CDR2 reads FRNRAP. The CDR3 region is CASGSTPDTQYF. CDR3 DNA: TGTGCTAGTGGTTCCACTCCAGATACGCAGTATTTT.

This clonotype was detected ten times or more. In DNA form, the CDR3 reads TGCAGTGCTAAACCACCGGGACTCAGCACAGATACGCAGTATTTT. Translation: CSAKPPGLSTDTQYF. The chain couples TRBV20-1 to TRBJ2-3; tentatively, D is TRBD2 (6 bases). V shed 4 bases and J shed 0 bases, with 14 bases lying between them. CDR1 is DFQATT and CDR2 is SNEGSKA in the germline V gene (reference sequence). This CDR3 comprises 15 residues.

The V and J genes are TRBV2 and TRBJ1-5; TRBD1 agrees at 7 bases. The CDR3 sequence is 18 residues long. Per germline, CDR1 SNHLY and CDR2 FYNNEI. J lost 0 bases, V lost 4 bases, and 12 bases had no gene match. CDR3 protein: CASSGVEGGVDSNQPQHF. The DNA of the CDR3 is TGTGCCAGCAGTGGGGTTGAAGGGGGCGTTGATAGCAATCAGCCCCAGCATTTT.

This clonotype occurred a few times. This chain links TRBV7-2 with TRBJ1-1; perhaps TRBD1 as D (6 bases). The length of the CDR3 is 17 residues. Germline V gene lookup returns CDR1 SGHTA and CDR2 FQGNSA. Trimming took 1 base from V and 0 from J, leaving 15 bases between them. Here the CDR3 reads CASSLVPGVGLNTEAFF. CDR3 nucleotides: TGTGCCAGCAGCTTAGTACCAGGGGTTGGTTTGAACACTGAAGCTTTCTTT.

The V and J genes are TRBV12-3 or TRBV12-4 and TRBJ2-7; 14 nucleotides align to TRBD2. Losses at the gene ends were 5 bases for V and 5 bases for J; bases not matched to a gene: 11. This CDR3 spans 17 amino acids. Written as DNA, the CDR3 is TGTGCCAGCAGTCCCCGCGGACTAGCGGGGGGAAGAGACGAGCAGTACTTC. Translation gives CASSPRGLAGGRDEQYF.

There are a few counts of this clonotype. The chain uses TRBV7-2 and TRBJ2-5; TRBD2 agrees at 10 bases. The CDR3 is 16 amino acids. V gave up 3 bases and J gave up 7 bases; unmatched junction bases: 11. Per germline, CDR1 SGHTA and CDR2 FQGNSA. CDR3 sequence reads: CASSLGTSAVIGTQYF. CDR3 DNA sequence: TGTGCCAGCAGCTTGGGGACTAGCGCCGTAATCGGGACCCAGTACTTC.

As to this clonotype: It may be a read error: a sequence one base away is much more abundant. The chain recombines TRBV12-3 or TRBV12-4 with TRBJ1-6, with TRBD1 matching over 7 bases. The CDR3 sequence is 16 residues long. CDR3 residues: CASSRGMGQINSPHHF. The DNA of the CDR3 is TGTGCCAGCAGCAGAGGAATGGGACAGATTAATTCACCCCACCACTTT.

This clonotype came up a few times. V usage is TRBV12-3 or TRBV12-4 and J usage is TRBJ1-4; D gene ambiguous. The CDR3 totals 13 residues. Trimming left V 2 bases short and J 8 bases short, with 9 bases between. CDR3: CASSLKGGEKLFF. The CDR3 DNA reads as TGTGCCAGCAGTTTAAAGGGAGGCGAAAAACTGTTTTTT.

V gene TRBV12-3 or TRBV12-4 combines with J gene TRBJ1-1; D is uncertain. Trimming cost V 5 bases and J 3 bases, with 7 bases left between them. The CDR3 has 12 amino acids. This CDR3 reads CASSPSDTEAFF. In DNA form, the CDR3 reads TGTGCCAGCAGTCCAAGTGACACTGAAGCTTTCTTT.

The sample holds many counts of this clonotype. The rearrangement uses TRBV20-1 and TRBJ2-7; 10 positions match TRBD2. Trimming removed 5 bases from V and 0 bases from J; junction bases left unmatched: 7. This CDR3 has 15 amino acids. Germline CDR1 and CDR2: DFQATT and SNEGSKA (reference sequence). In DNA, the CDR3 is TGCAGTGCTGGTCCCCTAGCGGGGGACTCCTACGAGCAGTACTTC. Amino acid sequence: CSAGPLAGDSYEQYF.

The CDR3 loop is CASSLPQGLRGLGEKLFF. For the CDR3, the DNA is TGTGCCAGCAGTTTACCCCAGGGACTCAGGGGATTGGGTGAAAAACTGTTTTTT. The chain is built from TRBV12-3 or TRBV12-4 and TRBJ1-4, with D possibly being TRBD1 (6 bases). Trimming shortened V by 2 bases and J by 7 bases, and 23 bases separated the two germline ends. This CDR3 is built from 18 residues.

This clonotype has a count of ten or more. The chain carries TRBV6-5 and TRBJ1-5; D call uncertain. This CDR3 contains 12 residues. Trimming cost V 2 bases and J 7 bases, with 6 bases left between them. Looked up from germline, CDR1 is MNHEY and CDR2 is SVGAGI. The DNA of the CDR3 is TGTGCCAGCAGTTACATTGGGCAGCCCCAGCATTTT. Translation: CASSYIGQPQHF.

This clonotype was observed a handful of times. This chain connects TRBV6-2 or TRBV6-3 to TRBJ2-1; 11 positions match TRBD1. Unmatched junction bases numbered 1, after V lost 2 bases and J lost 7 bases. The CDR3 consists of 14 residues. Looked up from germline, CDR1 is MNHEY and CDR2 is SVGEGT. The CDR3 here is CASSYRDRGNEQFF. In DNA form, the CDR3 reads TGTGCCAGCAGTTACAGGGACAGGGGGAATGAGCAGTTCTTC.

This clonotype was detected ten times or more. The chain joins TRBV6-5 to TRBJ1-2; D gene unclear. The CDR3 is 17 residues long. Germline V gene sequence: CDR1 MNHEY, CDR2 SVGAGI. V was clipped by 1 base and J by 0 bases, with 15 bases between them. CDR3 region: CASSYFLAGDPNYGYTF. The CDR3 region has the DNA TGTGCCAGCAGTTACTTCCTTGCGGGTGACCCTAACTATGGCTACACCTTC.

This clonotype was counted at least ten times. The chain joins TRBV4-1 to TRBJ2-6; 7 bases align to TRBD1. The V gene's germline CDR1 is MGHRA and CDR2 YSYEKL. Trimming at V came to 0 bases and at J to 2 bases, leaving 10 bases not matched to a gene. The CDR3 has 19 residues. CDR3 nucleotide sequence: TGCGCCAGCAGCCAAGATGAGGCAGGGGGTTGGACTGGGGCCAACGTCCTGACTTTC. Translating gives CASSQDEAGGWTGANVLTF.